This T cell receptor beta chain was recovered during a study of patients and donors after allogeneic stem cell transplantation. Trimming removed 5 bases at V and 3 bases at J, with 20 bases between. There are 16 residues in the CDR3. TCRdb itself ran the RT-PCR reads through MiXCR, one entry per CDR3 protein. The sample yields 400,000 to 500,000 distinct CDR3 sequences, approximately 16% seen once. The receptor was isolated from a human donor who was either an allogeneic HSCT recipient or a stem cell or donor lymphocyte infusion donor (not recorded which). It is not recorded whose cells these are; they may come from a transplant donor. The sample consisted of blood, either unsorted or a sorted T cell fraction (not recorded which). The chain has TRBV12-3 or TRBV12-4 and TRBJ2-7, with D tentatively TRBD2 (6 bases). CDR3 nucleotides: TGTGCCAGCAGTCAACTCACCTCCCGGGGGAACTACGAGCAGTACTTC. As protein: CASSQLTSRGNYEQYF.